What follows are 6 T cell receptor beta chains derived from one specimen sequenced in a study of OX40 agonist ivuxolimab in advanced cancers. Some clones are missing from TCRdb's copy, which holds only in-frame ones; the method was immunoSEQ multiplex PCR. The data hold about 48,000 clones, with about 85% observed a single time. The sample was CD4+ or CD8+ T cells sorted from blood, taken in a trial of the OX40 agonist ivuxolimab. The receptors shown here come from an adult with an advanced solid tumor such as melanoma, head and neck, liver or kidney cancer.

This chain uses TRBV11-1 with TRBJ2-1; 8 bases map to TRBD2. V lost 2 bases, J lost 3 bases, and 9 bases stayed unmatched. The CDR3 sequence is 17 residues long. Germline-derived CDR1 and CDR2 are SGHAT and FQDESV (reference sequence). The CDR3 here is CASSLSGSSALYNEQFF. CDR3 nucleotide sequence: TGTGCCAGCAGCTTAAGCGGGAGTAGCGCCCTCTACAATGAGCAGTTCTTC.

This clone was observed a handful of times. The CDR3 reads CASSLTGVDTEAFF. In DNA form, the CDR3 reads TGCGCCAGCAGCCTGACAGGTGTGGACACTGAAGCTTTCTTT. J is TRBJ1-1 and V is TRBV5-1; tentatively, D is TRBD1 (6 bases). V lost 4 bases to trimming and J lost 3 bases, with 13 bases between them. CDR3 length: 14 amino acids. Germline values: CDR1 SGHRS, CDR2 YFSETQ.

This chain uses TRBV15 with TRBJ1-5, with no clear D. V dropped 7 bases and J dropped 5 bases, with 24 bases sitting between them. The CDR3 is 17 residues long. From germline, CDR1 is LNHNV and CDR2 YYDKDF (reference sequence). The CDR3 nucleotides read TGTGCCACCACAGCAGAGTATTTACCGGGGAGGGATCAGCCCCAGCATTTT. Protein: CATTAEYLPGRDQPQHF.

V usage is TRBV28 and J usage is TRBJ2-7; no definite D call. Trimming shortened V by 1 base and J by 2 bases, and 12 bases separated the two germline ends. Germline CDR1 is MDHEN and CDR2 is SYDVKM. The CDR3 is 15 amino acids. The DNA of the CDR3 is TGTGCCAGCAGTTTATACCAGGAAGGTACCTACGAGCAGTACTTC. Translating gives CASSLYQEGTYEQYF. Full variable domain (remainder filled in from reference TRBV28 and TRBJ2-7): DVKVTQSSRYLVKRTGEKVFLECVQDMDHENMFWYRQDPGLGLRLIYFSYDVKMKEKGDIPEGYSVSREKKERFSLILESASTNQTSMYLCASSLYQEGTYEQYFGPGTRLTVT.

This chain joins TRBV5-1 and TRBJ2-2; D ambiguous. Trimming took 3 bases from V and 2 from J, leaving 17 bases between them. The CDR3 runs to 17 residues. The germline CDR1 and CDR2 sequences are SGHRS and YFSETQ. This CDR3 reads CASSSDQVISNTGELFF. The CDR3 DNA is TGCGCCAGCAGCTCCGACCAAGTAATCTCAAACACCGGGGAGCTGTTTTTT.

The rearrangement joins TRBV15 to TRBJ2-1; weak D call: TRBD1 (6 bases). The CDR3 is 15 residues long. Germline CDR1 and CDR2: LNHNV and YYDKDF (reference sequence). The germline V and J ends were trimmed by 0 bases and 0 bases, with 6 bases remaining between them. CDR3 loop: CATSREDSSYNEQFF. Here the CDR3 DNA reads TGTGCCACCAGCAGAGAGGACAGCTCCTACAATGAGCAGTTCTTC.